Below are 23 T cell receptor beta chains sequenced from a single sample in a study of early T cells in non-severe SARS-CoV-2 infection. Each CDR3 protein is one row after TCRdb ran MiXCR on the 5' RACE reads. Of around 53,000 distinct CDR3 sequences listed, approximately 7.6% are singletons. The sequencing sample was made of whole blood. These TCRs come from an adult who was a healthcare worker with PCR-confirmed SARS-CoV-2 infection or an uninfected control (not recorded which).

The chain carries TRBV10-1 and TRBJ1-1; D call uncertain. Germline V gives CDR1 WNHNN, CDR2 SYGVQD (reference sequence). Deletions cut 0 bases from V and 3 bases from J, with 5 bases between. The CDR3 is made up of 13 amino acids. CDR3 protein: CASSESGYTEAFF. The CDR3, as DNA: TGCGCCAGCAGTGAGTCGGGGTACACTGAAGCTTTCTTT.

CDR3 coding DNA: TGTGCCACTCAGGGAAGTAATCAGCCCCAGCATTTT. Translating it yields CATQGSNQPQHF. The rearrangement links TRBV10-3 to TRBJ1-5; D is possibly TRBD1 (5 bases). Germline CDR1 ENHRY, CDR2 SYGVKD. Trimming removed 10 bases at V and 4 bases at J, with 11 bases between. The CDR3 covers 12 residues.

The CDR3 here is CASSEQGPLTYEQYF. As DNA, the CDR3 is TGTGCCAGCAGCGAACAGGGGCCCCTAACCTACGAGCAGTACTTC. The rearrangement uses TRBV28 and TRBJ2-7; 7 bases align to TRBD1. This CDR3 is 15 amino acids long. CDR1 is MDHEN and CDR2 is SYDVKM in the germline V gene. V shed 6 bases, J shed 2 bases, and the junction held 10 bases outside the gene matches.

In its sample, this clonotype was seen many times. CDR3 sequence reads: CASSQVYSNTEAFF. The DNA for the CDR3 is TGTGCCAGCAGCCAAGTGTACAGTAACACTGAAGCTTTCTTT. This rearrangement joins TRBV3-1 to TRBJ1-1; D unclear. The germline V and J ends were trimmed by 1 base and 2 bases, with 8 bases remaining between them. The germline V gene has CDR1 LGHDT and CDR2 YNNKEL (reference sequence). The CDR3 loop spans 14 amino acids.

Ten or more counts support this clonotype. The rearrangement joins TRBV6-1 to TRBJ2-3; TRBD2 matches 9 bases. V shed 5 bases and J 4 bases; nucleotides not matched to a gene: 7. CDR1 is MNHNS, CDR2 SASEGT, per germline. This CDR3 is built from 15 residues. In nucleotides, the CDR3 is TGTGCCAGCAGTACGGGACTAGCAGGCTCAGATACGCAGTATTTT. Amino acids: CASSTGLAGSDTQYF.

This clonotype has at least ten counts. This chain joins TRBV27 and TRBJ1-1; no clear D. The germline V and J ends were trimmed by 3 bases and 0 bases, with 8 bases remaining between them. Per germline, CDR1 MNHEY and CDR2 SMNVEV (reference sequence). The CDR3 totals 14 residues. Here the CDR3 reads CASSFSEVNTEAFF. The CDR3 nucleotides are TGTGCCAGCAGTTTCTCAGAGGTGAACACTGAAGCTTTCTTT.

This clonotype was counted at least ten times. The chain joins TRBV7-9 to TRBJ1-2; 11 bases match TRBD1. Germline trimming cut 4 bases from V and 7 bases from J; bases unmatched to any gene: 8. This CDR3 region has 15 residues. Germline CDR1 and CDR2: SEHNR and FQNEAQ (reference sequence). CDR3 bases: TGTGCCAGCAGCTATGGACAGGGGGCTTTGAGTGGCTACACCTTC. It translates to CASSYGQGALSGYTF. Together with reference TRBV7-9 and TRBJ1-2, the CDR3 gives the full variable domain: DTGVSQNPRHKITKRGQNVTFRCDPISEHNRLYWYRQTLGQGPEFLTYFQNEAQLEKSRLLSDRFSAERPKGSFSTLEIQRTEQGDSAMYLCASSYGQGALSGYTFGSGTRLTVV.

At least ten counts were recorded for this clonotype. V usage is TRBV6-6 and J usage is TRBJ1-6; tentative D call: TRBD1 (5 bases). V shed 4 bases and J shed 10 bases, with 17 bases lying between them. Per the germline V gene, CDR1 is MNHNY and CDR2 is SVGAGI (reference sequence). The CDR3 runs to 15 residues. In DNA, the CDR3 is TGTGCCAGCAGTTCACCGGCAGGGATGGGATCACCCCTCCACTTT. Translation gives CASSSPAGMGSPLHF.

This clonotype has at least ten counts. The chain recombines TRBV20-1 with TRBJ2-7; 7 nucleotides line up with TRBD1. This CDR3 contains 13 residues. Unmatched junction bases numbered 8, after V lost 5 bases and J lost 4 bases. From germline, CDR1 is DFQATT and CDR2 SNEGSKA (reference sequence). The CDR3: CSALQGPLYEQYF. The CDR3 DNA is TGCAGTGCTCTACAGGGGCCTCTTTACGAGCAGTACTTC.

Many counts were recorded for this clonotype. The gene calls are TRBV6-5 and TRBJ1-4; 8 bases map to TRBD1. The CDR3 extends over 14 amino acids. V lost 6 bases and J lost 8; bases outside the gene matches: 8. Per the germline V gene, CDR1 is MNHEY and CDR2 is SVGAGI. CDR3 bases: TGTGCCAGCAGAACCGGGACAGGCCCCGAAAAACTGTTTTTT. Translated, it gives CASRTGTGPEKLFF.

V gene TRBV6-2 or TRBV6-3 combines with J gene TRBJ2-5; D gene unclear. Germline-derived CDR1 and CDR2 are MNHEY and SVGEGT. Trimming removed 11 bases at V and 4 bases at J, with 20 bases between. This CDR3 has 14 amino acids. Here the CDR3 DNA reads TGTGCCTCTGCAGTTGTGGGGTTTGGAGAGACCCAGTACTTC. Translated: CASAVVGFGETQYF.

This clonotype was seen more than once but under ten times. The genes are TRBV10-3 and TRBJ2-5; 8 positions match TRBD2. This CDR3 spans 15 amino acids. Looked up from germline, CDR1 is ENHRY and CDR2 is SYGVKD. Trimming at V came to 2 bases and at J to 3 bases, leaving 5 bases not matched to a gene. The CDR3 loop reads CAISEISGGKETQYF. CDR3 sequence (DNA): TGTGCCATCAGTGAGATAAGCGGGGGAAAAGAGACCCAGTACTTC.

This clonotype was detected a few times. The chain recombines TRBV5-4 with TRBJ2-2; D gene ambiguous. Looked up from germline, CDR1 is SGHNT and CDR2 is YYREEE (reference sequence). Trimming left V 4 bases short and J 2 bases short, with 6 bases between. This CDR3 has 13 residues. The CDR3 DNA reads TGTGCCAGCAGCCTACATAACACCGGGGAGCTGTTTTTT. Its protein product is CASSLHNTGELFF.

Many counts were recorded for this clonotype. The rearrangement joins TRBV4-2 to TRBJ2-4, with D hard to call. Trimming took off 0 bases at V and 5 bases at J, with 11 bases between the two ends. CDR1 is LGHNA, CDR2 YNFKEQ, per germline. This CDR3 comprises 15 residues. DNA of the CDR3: TGTGCCAGCAGCCAAGATTCCGGCGATCAAAACATTCAGTACTTC. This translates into CASSQDSGDQNIQYF.

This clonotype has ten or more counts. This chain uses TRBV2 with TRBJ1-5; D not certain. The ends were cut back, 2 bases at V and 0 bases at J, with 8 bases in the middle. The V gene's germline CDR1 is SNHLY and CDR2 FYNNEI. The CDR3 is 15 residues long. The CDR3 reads CASSERPLSNQPQHF. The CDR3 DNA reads TGTGCCAGCAGTGAAAGGCCACTTAGCAATCAGCCCCAGCATTTT.

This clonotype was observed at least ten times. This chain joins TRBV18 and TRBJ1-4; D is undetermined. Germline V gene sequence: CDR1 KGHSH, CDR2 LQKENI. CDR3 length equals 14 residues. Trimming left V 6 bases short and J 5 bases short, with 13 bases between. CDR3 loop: CASSSTQTNEKLFF. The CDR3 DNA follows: TGTGCCAGCTCCTCGACCCAGACAAATGAAAAACTGTTTTTT.

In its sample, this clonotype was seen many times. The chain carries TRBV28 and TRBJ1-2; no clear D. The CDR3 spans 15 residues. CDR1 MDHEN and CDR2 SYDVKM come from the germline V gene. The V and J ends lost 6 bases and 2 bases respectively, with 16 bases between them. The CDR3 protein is CASRHPRVENYGYTF. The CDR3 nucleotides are TGTGCCAGCAGACATCCACGGGTGGAGAACTATGGCTACACCTTC.

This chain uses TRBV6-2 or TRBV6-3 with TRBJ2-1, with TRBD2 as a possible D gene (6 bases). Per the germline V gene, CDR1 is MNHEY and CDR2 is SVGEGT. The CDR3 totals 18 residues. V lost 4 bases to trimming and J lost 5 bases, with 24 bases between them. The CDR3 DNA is TGTGCCAGCAGTTTTCAAACCGGGACTCTTCGCGTCCACAATGAGCAGTTCTTC. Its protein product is CASSFQTGTLRVHNEQFF.

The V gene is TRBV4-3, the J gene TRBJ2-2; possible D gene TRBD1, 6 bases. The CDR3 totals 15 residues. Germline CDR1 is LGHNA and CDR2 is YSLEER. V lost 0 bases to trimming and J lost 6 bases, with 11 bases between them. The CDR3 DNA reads TGCGCCAGCAGCCAAGATCCGGCAGGGGCCGGGGAGCTGTTTTTT. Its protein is CASSQDPAGAGELFF.

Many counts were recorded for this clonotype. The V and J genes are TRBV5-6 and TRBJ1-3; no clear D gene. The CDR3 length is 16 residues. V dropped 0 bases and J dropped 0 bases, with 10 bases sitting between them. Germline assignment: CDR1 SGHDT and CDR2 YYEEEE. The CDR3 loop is CASSLGDVYSGNTIYF. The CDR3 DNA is TGTGCCAGCAGCTTGGGAGACGTATACTCTGGAAACACCATATATTTT.

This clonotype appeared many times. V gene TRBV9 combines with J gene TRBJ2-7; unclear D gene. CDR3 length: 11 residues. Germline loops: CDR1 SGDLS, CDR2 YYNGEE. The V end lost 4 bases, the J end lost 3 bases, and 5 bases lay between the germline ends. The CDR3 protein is CASSSSYEQYF. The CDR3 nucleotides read TGTGCCAGCAGCTCCAGCTACGAGCAGTACTTC.

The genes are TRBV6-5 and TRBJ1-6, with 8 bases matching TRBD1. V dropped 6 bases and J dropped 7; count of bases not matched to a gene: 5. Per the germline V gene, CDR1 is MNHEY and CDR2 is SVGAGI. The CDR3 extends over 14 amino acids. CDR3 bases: TGTGCCAGCAGCGACAGGGGAAAGAATTCACCCCTCCACTTT. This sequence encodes CASSDRGKNSPLHF.

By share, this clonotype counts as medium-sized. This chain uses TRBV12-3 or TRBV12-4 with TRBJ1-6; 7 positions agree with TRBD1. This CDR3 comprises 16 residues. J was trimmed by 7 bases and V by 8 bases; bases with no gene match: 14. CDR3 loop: CASCHDRVTLNSPLHF. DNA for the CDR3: TGTGCCAGCTGCCACGACAGGGTGACGCTAAATTCACCCCTCCACTTT.